A selection of T cell receptor beta chains follows, all from one sample in a study of T-cell reconstitution after alpha-beta-depleted transplantation in children. MiXCR, run by TCRdb on the PCR reads, gives a single entry per CDR3 protein. The sample lists under 850,000 distinct CDR3 sequences, around 12% occurring once. The sequencing here drew on PBMCs, taken before TCRalphabeta/CD19-depleted stem cell transplant. These receptors were taken from a girl aged 2-15 years with congenital amegakaryocytic thrombocytopenia, due to receive a stem cell transplant. Both conserved end residues are part of each CDR3. The D gene is left open where the match is weak. Some rows mark clone size as missing; the rest say once, few, many or name a class of expanded clone.

j_call: TRBJ2-7
v_call: TRBV20-1
d_call: TRBD1
clone_size: many
cdr3_nt: TGCAGTGCTCGCGGTTTAGTGACAGGGTTGAACGAGCAGTACTTC
cdr3_aa: CSARGLVTGLNEQYF

j_call: TRBJ2-5
v_call: TRBV4-1
d_call: .
clone_size: .
cdr3_nt: TGCGCCAGCAGCCGGGAGCCGGGAGTAGAGACCCAGTACTTC
cdr3_aa: CASSREPGVETQYF

j_call: TRBJ1-4
v_call: TRBV29-1
d_call: .
clone_size: .
cdr3_nt: TGCAGCGTTGGGGGTACTAATGAAAAACTGTTTTTT
cdr3_aa: CSVGGTNEKLFF

j_call: TRBJ2-5
v_call: TRBV28
d_call: TRBD2
clone_size: few
cdr3_nt: TGTGCCAGCACTCTAGGGGCTAGCGGGAGTTTTGCAGAGACCCAGTACTTC
cdr3_aa: CASTLGASGSFAETQYF

j_call: TRBJ2-1
v_call: TRBV12-3/TRBV12-4
d_call: .
clone_size: .
cdr3_nt: TGTGCCAGCATTCGGGAGTACCCGCACAATGAGCAGTTCTTC
cdr3_aa: CASIREYPHNEQFF

j_call: TRBJ2-1
v_call: TRBV7-6
d_call: .
clone_size: few
cdr3_nt: TGTGCCAGCAGCTTAGATCTCCGACAGGGAGGGTCCTCCTACAATGAGCAGTTCTTC
cdr3_aa: CASSLDLRQGGSSYNEQFF

j_call: TRBJ1-1
v_call: TRBV7-9
d_call: .
clone_size: many
cdr3_nt: TGTGCCAGCAGCTTAGAGCGGGGGCTATACACTGAAGCTTTCTTT
cdr3_aa: CASSLERGLYTEAFF

j_call: TRBJ2-7
v_call: TRBV27
d_call: .
clone_size: .
cdr3_nt: TGTGCCAGCTGTATCGCCTGGACGGCCTACGAGCAGTACTTC
cdr3_aa: CASCIAWTAYEQYF

j_call: TRBJ2-7
v_call: TRBV20-1
d_call: .
clone_size: few
cdr3_nt: TGCAGTGCTAGTGGGGTTGGTGGCTCCTACGAGCAGTACTTC
cdr3_aa: CSASGVGGSYEQYF

j_call: TRBJ2-7
v_call: TRBV3-1
d_call: .
clone_size: many
cdr3_nt: TGTGCCAGCAGCCAAGAGGCGGTCCCCGAGCAGTACTTC
cdr3_aa: CASSQEAVPEQYF

j_call: TRBJ2-7
v_call: TRBV28
d_call: .
clone_size: .
cdr3_nt: TGTGCCAGCAGTTTAAGTAAATCGCGGGATTACGAAAGGCAGTACTTC
cdr3_aa: CASSLSKSRDYERQYF

j_call: TRBJ2-3
v_call: TRBV3-1
d_call: .
clone_size: .
cdr3_nt: TGTGCCACCTTTGAACCACCAGATACGCAGTATTTT
cdr3_aa: CATFEPPDTQYF

j_call: TRBJ2-3
v_call: TRBV15
d_call: TRBD2
clone_size: many
cdr3_nt: TGTGCCACCAGCCTCACGAAACTTTTAGCGGGTTTCACAGATACGCAGTATTTT
cdr3_aa: CATSLTKLLAGFTDTQYF

j_call: TRBJ2-2
v_call: TRBV11-2
d_call: TRBD1
clone_size: .
cdr3_nt: TGTGCCAGCAGCACCGAGGGACAGAAGAACACCGGGGAGCTGTTTTTT
cdr3_aa: CASSTEGQKNTGELFF

j_call: TRBJ2-5
v_call: TRBV5-1
d_call: TRBD2
clone_size: many
cdr3_nt: TGCGCCAGCAGCTCGAGACTAGCGGGAGGTACAGAGACCCAGTACTTC
cdr3_aa: CASSSRLAGGTETQYF

j_call: TRBJ2-7
v_call: TRBV7-9
d_call: .
clone_size: few
cdr3_nt: TGTGCCAGCAGCTTAGCCGAGACTGGAGAGCAGTACTTC
cdr3_aa: CASSLAETGEQYF

j_call: TRBJ2-1
v_call: TRBV3-1
d_call: .
clone_size: .
cdr3_nt: TGTGCCAGCAGCCACCTTGAAAGGGGCAATGAGCAGTTCTTC
cdr3_aa: CASSHLERGNEQFF

j_call: TRBJ2-7
v_call: TRBV4-1
d_call: TRBD2
clone_size: .
cdr3_nt: TGCGCCAGCAGCCAAGATGGAGCGGGGCGGTCCTACGAGCAGTACTTC
cdr3_aa: CASSQDGAGRSYEQYF

j_call: TRBJ2-7
v_call: TRBV6-5
d_call: .
clone_size: many
cdr3_nt: TGTGCCAGCAGCAAGGACACCCCTCTCGACGAGCAGTACTTC
cdr3_aa: CASSKDTPLDEQYF

j_call: TRBJ2-5
v_call: TRBV6-2/TRBV6-3
d_call: .
clone_size: many
cdr3_nt: TGTGCCAGCAGGGCGCCGGGACTAGAGACCCAGTACTTC
cdr3_aa: CASRAPGLETQYF

j_call: TRBJ2-3
v_call: TRBV20-1
d_call: TRBD2
clone_size: many
cdr3_nt: TGCAGTGCCCAGACGATAGCGGGAGCAAGAGATACGCAGTATTTT
cdr3_aa: CSAQTIAGARDTQYF

j_call: TRBJ2-3
v_call: TRBV20-1
d_call: TRBD2
clone_size: .
cdr3_nt: TGCAGTGCCCAGACTAGCGGGAGGGCCCCGAATGGAAATACGCAGTCTTTT
cdr3_aa: CSAQTSGRAPNGNTQSF

j_call: TRBJ1-1
v_call: TRBV20-1
d_call: .
clone_size: few
cdr3_nt: TGCAGTGCTAGAGACGGTCGGGGGGCGCGGTCTGAAGCTTTCTTT
cdr3_aa: CSARDGRGARSEAFF

j_call: TRBJ2-1
v_call: TRBV5-1
d_call: TRBD1
clone_size: few
cdr3_nt: TGCGCCAGCAGCTTGATCGGGACAGGGGCTGGCGAGCAGTTCTTC
cdr3_aa: CASSLIGTGAGEQFF

j_call: TRBJ2-3
v_call: TRBV20-1
d_call: TRBD2
clone_size: many
cdr3_nt: TGCAGTGTGGCTAGCGGACGGGGGTCGGATACGCAGTATTTT
cdr3_aa: CSVASGRGSDTQYF

j_call: TRBJ2-7
v_call: TRBV11-1
d_call: TRBD2
clone_size: few
cdr3_nt: TGTGCCAGCAGCCCCCCAGAGGAAAGCGGGAGGGCAGGAGTTTCCTACGAGCAGTACTTC
cdr3_aa: CASSPPEESGRAGVSYEQYF

j_call: TRBJ2-1
v_call: TRBV20-1
d_call: TRBD2
clone_size: few
cdr3_nt: TGCAGTGCTAGAGATCCTGGACTAGCGGGGCCCTACAATGAGCAGTTCTTC
cdr3_aa: CSARDPGLAGPYNEQFF

j_call: TRBJ2-3
v_call: TRBV14
d_call: TRBD2
clone_size: few
cdr3_nt: TGTGCCAGCAGCGATGGGACTAGCGGGTTCCGAGATACGCAGTATTTT
cdr3_aa: CASSDGTSGFRDTQYF

j_call: TRBJ2-7
v_call: TRBV4-1
d_call: .
clone_size: few
cdr3_nt: TGCGCCAGCAGCCAAGGGGACTCAGCCTACGAGCAGTACTTC
cdr3_aa: CASSQGDSAYEQYF

j_call: TRBJ2-7
v_call: TRBV5-5
d_call: .
clone_size: few
cdr3_nt: TGTGCCAGCAGCTCAACAGGACTCTACTCCTACGAGCAGTACTTC
cdr3_aa: CASSSTGLYSYEQYF

j_call: TRBJ2-1
v_call: TRBV5-1
d_call: TRBD1
clone_size: many
cdr3_nt: TGCGCCAGCAGCTCGACGGGACAGGGGTACGATGAGCAGTTCTTC
cdr3_aa: CASSSTGQGYDEQFF

j_call: TRBJ2-7
v_call: TRBV20-1
d_call: TRBD2
clone_size: .
cdr3_nt: TGCAGTGCTCCCCAGGGACTAGCGGGGGTGGTCGAGCAGTACTTC
cdr3_aa: CSAPQGLAGVVEQYF